The T cell receptor (beta chain) under discussion was sequenced for a study of blood T cells in healthy people across ages. Study results and limitations: Without sorted subsets, naive and antigen-experienced compartments could not be conclusively compared. The diversity estimates, figures obtained from one million T cells, were considered underestimates.

Donors each provided ten milliliters of peripheral blood. Isolated per sample were at least 6 million PBMCs. This clonotype appeared many times. Antigen unknown. Trimming took off 2 bases at V and 9 bases at J, with 13 bases between the two ends. Germline lookup yields CDR1 LGHDT and CDR2 YNNKEL (reference sequence). This CDR3 is built from 13 residues. Together with a sample-barcoded 5' primer, a J-beta primer mix was included in a second PCR lasting about 7 to 12 cycles. TCRdb used MiXCR to reprocess the 5' RACE reads, holding one entry per CDR3 protein. The repertoire includes 800,000 to 950,000 distinct CDR3 sequences, 48% of them detected once, and 10% to 15% sits in the top ten.

This clonotype was obtained from a man aged 25 to 45 in good health. Sequencing was done on a sample of blood. The chain carries TRBV3-1 and TRBJ2-5, with D perhaps given as TRBD1 or TRBD2 (5 bases each). CDR3 residues: CASSQYPLGAQYF. The CDR3 DNA follows: TGTGCCAGCAGCCAATACCCCTTGGGGGCCCAGTACTTC.